This is a list of T cell receptor beta chains from one sample in a study of PD-L1 blockade in urothelial cancer. The protocol was immunoSEQ multiplex PCR, while the TCRdb copy is restricted to in-frame clones and leaves out a portion. Of 85,000 to 95,000 clones in the sample, roughly 90% are singletons; the top ten hold 1.6%. Sequences were derived from PBMCs, sampled around atezolizumab (anti-PD-L1) treatment. The receptors were gathered from a man between 60 and 70 years old with urothelial cancer. Both conserved end residues are trimmed from each CDR3. Fields, in order: V gene, D gene, CDR3 length, CDR3 protein. The D gene is left open where the match is weak.

>TRBV5-1|TRBD2|13
ASSQRVAGDNEQF
>TRBV7-9|NA|12
ASRRHIMNTEAF
>TRBV18|TRBD1|14
ASSRQGREPNYGYT
>TRBV11-2|TRBD2|16
ASSTLRRLAGKTGELF
>TRBV12-1|NA|14
ASSSSGGVDTGELF
>TRBV19|NA|13
ASSEDSPNTGELF
>TRBV5-1|TRBD2|13
ASSLASGDTGELF
>TRBV5-1|NA|13
ASSLGLADYNEQF
>TRBV21-1|NA|14
ASSKALGQGVKTQY
>TRBV15|NA|13
ATSIQRGQSYEQY